The TCR beta chain under discussion was sequenced for a study of breast tumors, draining lymph nodes, adjacent tissues. Each CDR3 protein gets one entry after TCRdb re-called the multiplex PCR reads with MiXCR. The table lists 200,000 to 300,000 distinct CDR3 sequences, 30% to 35% of them singletons, with 1.1% in the top ten. Ten or more counts support this clonotype. Its antigen is unknown. Whole-study results and caveats: Findings are consistent with lymph node origin and intratumoral expansion of most tumor T cells.

The lymph nodes were axillary draining lymph nodes from breast cancer patients. Input material: axillary lymph node tissue. The receptor's source is a female donor with breast cancer. Some clones in this sample may be carry-over from other donors' samples.

The CDR3 reads CASSLSTGTGNRGYTF. As DNA, the CDR3 is TGCGCCAGCAGCTTGAGTACCGGGACAGGGAACCGTGGCTACACCTTC. The J gene is TRBJ1-2, the V gene TRBV5-1; 9 nucleotides align to TRBD1. The germline CDR1 and CDR2 sequences are SGHRS and YFSETQ. J was trimmed by 7 bases and V by 1 base; bases with no gene match: 11. This CDR3 comprises 16 residues.